What follows describes a single T cell receptor (beta chain). Its antigen is currently unknown. Preparation of the TCRbeta library was carried out with unique molecular identifiers. MiXCR was run by TCRdb on the PCR reads, yielding one entry per CDR3 protein. The sample holds 150,000 to 200,000 distinct CDR3 sequences, roughly 6.5% seen once. Germline V gives CDR1 MDHEN, CDR2 SYDVKM. The CDR3 has 14 residues. The junction had 1 base not matched to a gene; V was cut back by 3 bases and J by 0 bases. The data originate from a study of T-cell reconstitution after alpha-beta-depleted transplantation in children. General study points: Surviving recipient T cells and intrathymic progenitors accounted for some patients' high TCRbeta diversity at day 60.

The genes are TRBV28 and TRBJ2-5, with 7 bases aligning to TRBD2. The sequence derives from a girl under three years old with combined immunodeficiency, due to receive a stem cell transplant. This sample comprised PBMCs, obtained before TCRalphabeta/CD19-depleted stem cell transplant. This CDR3 is CASSFAGDQETQYF. DNA of the CDR3: TGTGCCAGCAGTTTTGCGGGGGACCAAGAGACCCAGTACTTC.